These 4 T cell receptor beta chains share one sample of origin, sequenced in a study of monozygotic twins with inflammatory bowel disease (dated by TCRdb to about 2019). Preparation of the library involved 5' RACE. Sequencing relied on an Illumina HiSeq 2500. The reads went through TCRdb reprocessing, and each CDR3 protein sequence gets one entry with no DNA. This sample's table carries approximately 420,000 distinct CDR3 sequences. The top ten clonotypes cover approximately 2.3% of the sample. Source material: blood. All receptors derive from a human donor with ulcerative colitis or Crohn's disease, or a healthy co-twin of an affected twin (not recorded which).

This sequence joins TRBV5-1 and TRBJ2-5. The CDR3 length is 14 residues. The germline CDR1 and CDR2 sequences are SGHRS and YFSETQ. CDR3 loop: CASSSAWLSETQYF. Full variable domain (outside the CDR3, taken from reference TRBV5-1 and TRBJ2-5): KAGVTQTPRYLIKTRGQQVTLSCSPISGHRSVSWYQQTPGQGLQFLFEYFSETQRNKGNFPGRFSGRQFSNSRSEMNVSTLELGDSALYLCASSSAWLSETQYFGPGTRLLVL.

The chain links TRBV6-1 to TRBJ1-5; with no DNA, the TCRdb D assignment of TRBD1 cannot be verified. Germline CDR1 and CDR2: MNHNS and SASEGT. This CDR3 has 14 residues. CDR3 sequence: CATTAGTGNQPQHF.

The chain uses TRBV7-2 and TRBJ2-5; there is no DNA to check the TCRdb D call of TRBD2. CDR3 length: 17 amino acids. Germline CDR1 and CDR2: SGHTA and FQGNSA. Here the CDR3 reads CASSLGQAGRLVGTQYF.

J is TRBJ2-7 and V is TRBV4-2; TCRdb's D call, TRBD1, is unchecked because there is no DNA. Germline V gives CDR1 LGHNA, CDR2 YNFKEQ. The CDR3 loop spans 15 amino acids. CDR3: CASSQHGGGRWEQYF.